These T cell receptor beta chains were read from a single sample in a study of T cell responses to AZD1222 COVID-19 vaccine. Produced via immunoSEQ multiplex PCR; TCRdb's table is partial and in-frame only. The sample has around 120,000 clones, more than 90% seen once; the top ten hold less than 2.5%. Sequenced material: peripheral blood, taken on day 0 of AZD1222 vaccination. These receptors all stem from an adult in good health. Both conserved end residues are part of each CDR3. D genes are given only for firm matches. Only part of the rows carry a size: once, few, many, or a class if the clone is expanded.

TRBJ1-2 | . | . | TRBV12-3/TRBV12-4 | 12 | TGTGCCAGCACCCGCGGACAGTATGGCTACACCTTC | CASTRGQYGYTF
TRBJ2-7 | . | . | TRBV3-1/TRBV3-2 | 11 | TGTGCCAGCAGCCCAGGGGGGGAGCAGTACTTC | CASSPGGEQYF
TRBJ2-3 | . | . | TRBV21-1 | 17 | TGTGCCAGCATTAAGTTTCATCGGTCAGCTAGCACAGATACGCAGTATTTT | CASIKFHRSASTDTQYF
TRBJ1-5 | TRBD1 | once | TRBV6-5 | 15 | TGTGCCAGCAGATCGACAGGGGGGAGCAATCAGCCCCAGCATTTT | CASRSTGGSNQPQHF
TRBJ1-3 | . | . | TRBV19 | 17 | TGTGCCAGTAGTAGGCCGCCAGGCGTACTCTCTGGAAACACCATATATTTT | CASSRPPGVLSGNTIYF
TRBJ2-7 | . | . | TRBV7-9 | 13 | TGTGCCAGCAGCTCATTTACAGACTACGAGCAGTACTTC | CASSSFTDYEQYF
TRBJ1-3 | . | . | TRBV18 | 18 | TGTGCCAGCTCACCACCCGAGGGCCTCATGAGCTCTGGAAACACCATATATTTT | CASSPPEGLMSSGNTIYF
TRBJ1-4 | TRBD1 | once | TRBV2 | 16 | TGTGCCAGCAGTCTGACAGGGGGTACCCGGAATGAAAAACTGTTTTTT | CASSLTGGTRNEKLFF
TRBJ1-2 | . | . | TRBV7-4 | 13 | TGTGCCAGCAGCTTTAGCAGGGACTATGGCTACACCTTC | CASSFSRDYGYTF
TRBJ2-5 | . | . | TRBV5-1 | 15 | TGCGCCAGCAGCTTCCTTAGTGAGGCTTTGGAGACCCAGTACTTC | CASSFLSEALETQYF
TRBJ2-2 | . | . | TRBV29-1 | 14 | TGCAGCGGTGAGCAGGGATCGAACACCGGGGAGCTGTTTTTT | CSGEQGSNTGELFF
TRBJ1-1 | . | . | TRBV2 | 13 | TGTGCCAGCACTCGTTTTGCAGACACTGAAGCTTTCTTT | CASTRFADTEAFF
TRBJ2-2 | TRBD2 | . | TRBV5-1 | 17 | TGCGCCAGCAGCTTCCGGACTAGCGGGGTGCAAGCCGGGGAGCTGTTTTTT | CASSFRTSGVQAGELFF
TRBJ1-2 | TRBD1 | . | TRBV5-1 | 14 | TGCGCCAGCAGCGCCACAGGGGGCGCTTACGGCTACACCTTC | CASSATGGAYGYTF
TRBJ1-1 | . | . | TRBV6-5 | 14 | TGTGCCAGCAGTTACGGGCACGGGTTATCGGTGGCTTTCTTT | CASSYGHGLSVAFF
TRBJ2-3 | . | . | TRBV11-1 | 14 | TGTGCCAGCAGCCCTCGGACGCACACAGATACGCAGTATTTT | CASSPRTHTDTQYF
TRBJ2-4 | . | . | TRBV29-1 | 13 | TGCAGCGCTAGTACAGGGGCCAAAAACATTCAGTACTTC | CSASTGAKNIQYF
TRBJ2-1 | TRBD2 | . | TRBV7-9 | 16 | TGTGCCAGCAGCTTAGTGGCGGGAGGATCCTACAATGAGCAGTTCTTC | CASSLVAGGSYNEQFF
TRBJ1-1 | . | . | TRBV19 | 14 | TGTGCCAGTAGTTTGAGTCAGATGAACACTGAAGCTTTCTTT | CASSLSQMNTEAFF
TRBJ2-1 | TRBD1 | . | TRBV10-2 | 18 | TGCGCCAGCAGTGAGTCGTACCTAACAGGGGGCCTAAGGGATGAGCAGTTCTTC | CASSESYLTGGLRDEQFF
TRBJ2-3 | . | . | TRBV5-1 | 17 | TGCGCCAGCAGGGGGGCTAGCGGAAAACCCCACACAGATACGCAGTATTTT | CASRGASGKPHTDTQYF
TRBJ1-4 | TRBD1 | . | TRBV5-6 | 14 | TGTGCCAGCAGCGGACAGGGACCTAATGAAAAACTGTTTTTT | CASSGQGPNEKLFF
TRBJ2-2 | . | . | TRBV6-5 | 14 | TGTGCCAGCCTAAAACAGGGAGGCCCCGGGGAGCTGTTTTTT | CASLKQGGPGELFF
TRBJ2-1 | TRBD2 | once | TRBV5-4 | 15 | TGTGCCAGCAGCTTGAATAGCGGGGGCTACAATGAGCAGTTCTTC | CASSLNSGGYNEQFF
TRBJ2-7 | . | . | TRBV6-5 | 13 | TGTGCCAGCAGTTACTTGGGTTTCTACGAGCAGTACTTC | CASSYLGFYEQYF
TRBJ2-1 | . | . | TRBV24-1 | 14 | TGTGCCACCAGTGCCAGACTAGATCGCAATGAGCAGTTCTTC | CATSARLDRNEQFF
TRBJ2-1 | . | once | TRBV11-2 | 12 | TGTGCCAGCAGCCCTGAAAGAGGGGAGCAGTTCTTC | CASSPERGEQFF
TRBJ1-1 | TRBD1 | . | TRBV28 | 18 | TGTGCCAGCAGTTCGCCCCTATTGGGACAGGGGGTGTCCACTGAAGCTTTCTTT | CASSSPLLGQGVSTEAFF
TRBJ1-5 | . | . | TRBV12-3/TRBV12-4 | 13 | TGTGCCAGCACCGCCCCGGGCAATCAGCCCCAGCATTTT | CASTAPGNQPQHF
TRBJ1-3 | . | . | TRBV9 | 15 | TGTGCCAGCAGCGACGAACGTATCTCTGGAAACACCATATATTTT | CASSDERISGNTIYF
TRBJ1-5 | TRBD1 | . | TRBV6-4 | 17 | TGTGCCAGCAGTGACTATCCAGGGGGCGGGAGCAATCAGCCCCAGCATTTT | CASSDYPGGGSNQPQHF
TRBJ2-7 | . | . | TRBV4-3 | 14 | TGCGCCAGCAGCCCAAGCCAGGGCGCCTACGAGCAGTACTTC | CASSPSQGAYEQYF
TRBJ1-6 | TRBD1 | . | TRBV9 | 15 | TGTGCCAGCAGCGGACCGGGACAGGCAGGTTCACCCCTCCACTTT | CASSGPGQAGSPLHF
TRBJ1-5 | . | once | TRBV28 | 17 | TGTGCCAGCAGTTTATTGGGGGGCGCATTGGGAAATCAGCCCCAGCATTTT | CASSLLGGALGNQPQHF
TRBJ2-7 | . | . | TRBV19 | 14 | TGTGCCAGTAGTATGCCAGGGGCTCCGGGTGAGCAGTACTTC | CASSMPGAPGEQYF
TRBJ1-5 | . | . | TRBV7-9 | 16 | TGTGCCAGCAGCCCAACTGGGACGCCCTCAAGCCAGCCCCAGCATTTT | CASSPTGTPSSQPQHF
TRBJ2-7 | . | . | TRBV27 | 13 | TGTGCCAGCAGTTTATCTGCACCCTACGAGCAGTACTTC | CASSLSAPYEQYF
TRBJ1-5 | TRBD1 | . | TRBV10-2 | 16 | TGCGCCAGCAGTGACCCGGGACAGCTTTTGAGTCAGCCCCAGCATTTT | CASSDPGQLLSQPQHF
TRBJ2-5 | . | few | TRBV30 | 14 | TGTGCCTGGAGTGTGTCGAAGGGAGGTGAGACCCAGTACTTC | CAWSVSKGGETQYF
TRBJ2-5 | . | . | TRBV28 | 13 | TGTGCCAGCAGTTTGACGGACCAAGAGACCCAGTACTTC | CASSLTDQETQYF
TRBJ2-5 | . | . | TRBV11-1 | 14 | TGTGCCAGCAGCTTATTCCCAACCGGGGAGACCCAGTACTTC | CASSLFPTGETQYF
TRBJ1-6 | . | . | TRBV5-1 | 21 | TGCGCCAGCCAGGGTCGAGGATTGGGAGGCCTTCTGGACATGAGAAATTCACCCCTCCACTTT | CASQGRGLGGLLDMRNSPLHF
TRBJ1-2 | TRBD1 | once | TRBV6-6 | 13 | TGTGCCAGCAGTCGGGACAGGTACTATGGCTACACCTTC | CASSRDRYYGYTF
TRBJ2-7 | . | once | TRBV18 | 15 | TGTGCCAGCTCATCGGGGCCAGGGTATTTCGTCGAGCAGTACTTC | CASSSGPGYFVEQYF
TRBJ1-1 | TRBD1 | . | TRBV4-1 | 16 | TGCGCCAGCAGCCAGAACAGGGGGGCCGTGACCACTGAAGCTTTCTTT | CASSQNRGAVTTEAFF
TRBJ1-1 | . | . | TRBV20-1 | 11 | TGCAGTGCTGCATGGAACACTGAAGCTTTCTTT | CSAAWNTEAFF